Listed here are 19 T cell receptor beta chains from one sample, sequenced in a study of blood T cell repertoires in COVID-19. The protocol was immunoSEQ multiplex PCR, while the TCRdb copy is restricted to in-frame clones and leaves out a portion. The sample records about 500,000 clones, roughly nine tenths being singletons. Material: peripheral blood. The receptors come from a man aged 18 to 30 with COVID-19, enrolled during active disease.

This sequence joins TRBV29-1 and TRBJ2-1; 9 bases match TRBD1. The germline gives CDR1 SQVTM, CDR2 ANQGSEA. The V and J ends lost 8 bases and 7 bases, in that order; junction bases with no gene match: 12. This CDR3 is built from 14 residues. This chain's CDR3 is CSSRPGTGTNEQFF. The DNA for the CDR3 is TGCAGCTCTAGACCCGGGACAGGGACGAATGAGCAGTTCTTC.

The CDR3 protein is CASSIWGQGKTEAFF. DNA of the CDR3: TGTGCCAGTAGTATCTGGGGACAGGGGAAGACTGAAGCTTTCTTT. V gene TRBV19 combines with J gene TRBJ1-1; the match to TRBD1 covers 10 bases. The CDR3 runs 15 residues. In germline, CDR1 is LNHDA, CDR2 SQIVND (reference sequence). Trimming cost V 3 bases and J 5 bases; bases outside gene matches: 6.

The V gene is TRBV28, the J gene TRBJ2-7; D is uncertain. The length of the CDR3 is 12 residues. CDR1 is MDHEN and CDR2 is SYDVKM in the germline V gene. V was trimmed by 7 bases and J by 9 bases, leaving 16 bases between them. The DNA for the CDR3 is TGTGCCAGCACCGAATCATATGGCGGGCAGTACTTC. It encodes CASTESYGGQYF.

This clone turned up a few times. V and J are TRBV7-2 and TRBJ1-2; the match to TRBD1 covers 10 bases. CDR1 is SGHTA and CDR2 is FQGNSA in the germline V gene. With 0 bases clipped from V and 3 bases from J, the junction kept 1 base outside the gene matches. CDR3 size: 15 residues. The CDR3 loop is CASSLAGQGDYGYTF. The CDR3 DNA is TGTGCCAGCAGCTTAGCCGGACAGGGGGACTATGGCTACACCTTC.

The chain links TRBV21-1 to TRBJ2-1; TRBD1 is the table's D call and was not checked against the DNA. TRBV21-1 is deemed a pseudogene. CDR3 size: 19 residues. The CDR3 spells CASSTQASWRGPPYNEQFF. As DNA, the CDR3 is TGTGCCAGCAGCACCCAAGCTTCGTGGAGGGGGCCCCCCTACAATGAGCAGTTCTTC.

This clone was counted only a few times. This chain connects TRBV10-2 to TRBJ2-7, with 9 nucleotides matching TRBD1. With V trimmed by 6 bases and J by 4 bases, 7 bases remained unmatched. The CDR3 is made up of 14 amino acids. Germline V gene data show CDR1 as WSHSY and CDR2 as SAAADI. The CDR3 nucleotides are TGCGCCAGCAGGCTGGGACAGGGCGTATACGAGCAGTACTTC. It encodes CASRLGQGVYEQYF.

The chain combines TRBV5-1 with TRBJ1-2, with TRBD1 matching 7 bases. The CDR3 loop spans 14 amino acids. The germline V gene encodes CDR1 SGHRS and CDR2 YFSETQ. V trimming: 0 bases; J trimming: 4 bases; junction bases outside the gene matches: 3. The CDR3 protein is CASSLGQGFYGYTF. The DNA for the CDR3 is TGCGCCAGCAGCTTGGGACAGGGATTCTATGGCTACACCTTC.

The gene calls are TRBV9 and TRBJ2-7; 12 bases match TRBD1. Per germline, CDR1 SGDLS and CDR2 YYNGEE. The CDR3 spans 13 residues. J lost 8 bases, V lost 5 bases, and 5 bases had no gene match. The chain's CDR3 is CASSGTGGVQQYF. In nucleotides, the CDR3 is TGTGCCAGCAGTGGGACAGGGGGCGTACAGCAGTACTTC.

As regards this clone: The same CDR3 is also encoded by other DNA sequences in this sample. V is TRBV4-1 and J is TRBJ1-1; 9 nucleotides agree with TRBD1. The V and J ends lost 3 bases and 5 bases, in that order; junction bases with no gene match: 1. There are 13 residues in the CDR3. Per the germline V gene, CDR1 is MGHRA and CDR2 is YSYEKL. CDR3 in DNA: TGCGCCAGCAGCCAGGACAGGGGAACTGAAGCTTTCTTT. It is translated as CASSQDRGTEAFF.

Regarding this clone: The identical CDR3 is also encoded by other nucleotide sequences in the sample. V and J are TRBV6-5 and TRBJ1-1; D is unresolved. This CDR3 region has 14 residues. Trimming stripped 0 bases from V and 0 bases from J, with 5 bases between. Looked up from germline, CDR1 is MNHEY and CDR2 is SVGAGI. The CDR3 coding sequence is TGTGCCAGCAGTTACTCCCAGGTGAACACTGAAGCTTTCTTT. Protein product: CASSYSQVNTEAFF.

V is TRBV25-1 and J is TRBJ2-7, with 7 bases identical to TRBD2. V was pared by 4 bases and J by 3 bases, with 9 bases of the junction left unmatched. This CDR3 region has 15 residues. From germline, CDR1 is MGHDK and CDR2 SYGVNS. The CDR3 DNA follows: TGTGCCAGCAGTGCGAAGGCGGGAGATCTCTACGAGCAGTACTTC. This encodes CASSAKAGDLYEQYF.

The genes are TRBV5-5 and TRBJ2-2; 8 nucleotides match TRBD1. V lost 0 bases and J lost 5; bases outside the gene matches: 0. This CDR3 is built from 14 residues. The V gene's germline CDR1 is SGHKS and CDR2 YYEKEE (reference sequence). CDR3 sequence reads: CASSLGQGTGELFF. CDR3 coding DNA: TGTGCCAGCAGCTTGGGACAGGGGACCGGGGAGCTGTTTTTT.

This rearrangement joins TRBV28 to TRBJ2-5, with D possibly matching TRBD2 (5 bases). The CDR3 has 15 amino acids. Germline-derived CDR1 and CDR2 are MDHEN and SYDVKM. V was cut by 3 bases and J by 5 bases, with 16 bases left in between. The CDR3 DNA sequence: TGTGCCAGCAGTTTTTTACCGGGGTCCGGGGAGACCCAGTACTTC. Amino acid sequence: CASSFLPGSGETQYF.

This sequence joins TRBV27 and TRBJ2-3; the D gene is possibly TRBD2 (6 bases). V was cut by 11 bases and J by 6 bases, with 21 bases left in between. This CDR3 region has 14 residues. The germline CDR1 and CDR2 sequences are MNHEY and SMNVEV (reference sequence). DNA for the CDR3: TGTGCCGGTTCCTCGGGGCCTGCGGGGGATACGCAGTATTTT. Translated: CAGSSGPAGDTQYF.

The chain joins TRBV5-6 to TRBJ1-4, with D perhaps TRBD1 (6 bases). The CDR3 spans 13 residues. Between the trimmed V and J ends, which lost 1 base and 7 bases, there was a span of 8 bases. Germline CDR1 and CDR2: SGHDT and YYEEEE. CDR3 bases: TGTGCCAGCAGCTTGAGGGGGAGTGAAAAACTGTTTTTT. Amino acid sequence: CASSLRGSEKLFF.

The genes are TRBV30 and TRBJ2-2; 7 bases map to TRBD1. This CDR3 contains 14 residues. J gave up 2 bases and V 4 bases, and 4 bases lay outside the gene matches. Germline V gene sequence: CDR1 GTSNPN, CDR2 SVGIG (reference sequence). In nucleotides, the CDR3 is TGTGCCTGGAAACAGGGGATAAACACCGGGGAGCTGTTTTTT. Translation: CAWKQGINTGELFF.

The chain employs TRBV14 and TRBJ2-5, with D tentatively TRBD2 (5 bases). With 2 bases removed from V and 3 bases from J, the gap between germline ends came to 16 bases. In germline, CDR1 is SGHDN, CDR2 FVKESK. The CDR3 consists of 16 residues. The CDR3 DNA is TGTGCCAGCAGCCAACGGCGAGTAGCGATAAAAGAGACCCAGTACTTC. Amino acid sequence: CASSQRRVAIKETQYF.

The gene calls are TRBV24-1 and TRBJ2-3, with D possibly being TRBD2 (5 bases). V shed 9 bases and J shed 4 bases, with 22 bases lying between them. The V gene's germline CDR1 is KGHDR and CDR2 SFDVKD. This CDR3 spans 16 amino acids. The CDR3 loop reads CATRTPDRGGPDTQYF. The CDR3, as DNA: TGTGCCACCCGGACCCCGGATCGGGGTGGGCCAGATACGCAGTATTTT.

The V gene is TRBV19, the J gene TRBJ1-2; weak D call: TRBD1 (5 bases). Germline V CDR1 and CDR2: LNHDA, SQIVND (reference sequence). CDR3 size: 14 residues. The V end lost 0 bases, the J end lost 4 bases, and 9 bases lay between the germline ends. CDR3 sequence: CASSIDPGFYGYTF. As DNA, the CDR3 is TGTGCCAGTAGTATAGATCCAGGGTTCTATGGCTACACCTTC.